This note documents a single TCR beta chain sequence. No antigen is known for it. This CDR3 region has 17 residues. Trimming cost V 6 bases and J 3 bases; bases outside gene matches: 16. Germline V CDR1 and CDR2: SEHNR, FQNEAQ (reference sequence). The study gave focal radiation plus ipilimumab CTLA-4 blockade to patients with chemo-refractory metastatic non-small-cell lung cancer. The sample is drawn from a study of radiotherapy plus CTLA-4 blockade in lung cancer. The method was immunoSEQ multiplex PCR; TCRdb's version includes in-frame clones alone and lacks a portion of them. The repertoire includes 58,000 or so clones, 70% to 80% of them detected once, and roughly 17% sits in the top ten. Study-wide results and limits: Blood TCR clones of tumor origin expanded after radiotherapy plus ipilimumab. Response, reportedly, was best predicted by interferon-beta along with early blood T cell clone dynamics.

The sequence came from a human donor with non-small cell lung cancer who had a complete response to radiotherapy plus ipilimumab. Sequences were derived from peripheral blood, sampled from a patient treated with radiotherapy plus ipilimumab. The rearrangement links TRBV7-9 to TRBJ1-2, with 7 bases fitting TRBD1. CDR3 residues: CASSFIPSTGYDYGYTF. The CDR3 region has the DNA TGTGCCAGCAGTTTTATACCTTCGACAGGGTATGACTATGGCTACACCTTC.